This T cell receptor (beta chain) was found in a study of T-cell reconstitution after alpha-beta-depleted transplantation in children. Study conclusions and caveats: Some patients owed their high day-60 TCRbeta diversity to surviving recipient T cells and thymic progenitors. Reportedly, only several hundred clones from non-depleted graft cells drove alpha-beta T-cell counts at about two months. Once a year had passed after transplant, T-cell counts and diversity came mostly from newly produced T cells.

The CDR3 runs 15 residues. Germline-derived CDR1 and CDR2 are MNHNS and SASEGT. The V gene lost 2 bases and the J gene lost 3 bases, with 10 bases spanning the gap. This clonotype has at least ten counts. As yet, its antigen is unknown. The TCRbeta library was prepared with unique molecular identifiers. One entry per CDR3 protein, called by TCRdb with MiXCR from the PCR reads. The sample holds hundreds of thousands of distinct CDR3 sequences, around 15% seen once. The sequences come from PBMCs, mostly from graft donor cells, collected 360 days after TCRalphabeta/CD19-depleted stem cell transplant. The chain links TRBV6-1 to TRBJ2-2; D is uncertain. The sequence came from a boy under three years old who had a stem cell transplant for Wiskott-Aldrich syndrome, so the T cells may come from the graft donor. The CDR3 protein is CASSENLGDTGELFF. CDR3 in DNA: TGTGCCAGCAGTGAAAATCTTGGGGACACCGGGGAGCTGTTTTTT.